The following is a TCR beta chain sequence with its context. The antigen remains undetermined. The CDR3 runs to 14 residues. Deletions cut 8 bases from V and 1 base from J, with 12 bases between. Germline V gene lookup returns CDR1 MNHEY and CDR2 SVGAGI. The table came from immunoSEQ multiplex PCR; TCRdb's copy has only in-frame clones and leaves some out. Found here are about 90,000 clones, about nine tenths of them singletons; the top ten hold about 2.6%. These data come from a study of PD-1 blockade in classical Hodgkin lymphoma. Findings and caveats of the study: Diminished baseline TCR diversity has been reported in newly diagnosed patients relative to healthy donors. CD4+ TCR diversity rose significantly by C4D1, and CD8+ TCR diversity did not. Patients with a complete response exhibited baseline diversity comparable to newly diagnosed patients.

All patients relapsed after autologous stem cell transplantation, and brentuximab vedotin exposure varied. This TCR came from a human donor with classical Hodgkin lymphoma. J is TRBJ2-1 and V is TRBV6-5; possible D gene TRBD2, 6 bases. The sample was peripheral blood mononuclear cells (PBMCs), taken before the second cycle of nivolumab. The CDR3 nucleotides read TGTGCCAGCGGGCGGGATTTTTCCTACAATGAGCAGTTCTTC. Its translation is CASGRDFSYNEQFF.